These 6 T cell receptor beta chains originate from one sample sequenced in a study of blood T cell repertoires in COVID-19. The table came from immunoSEQ multiplex PCR; TCRdb's copy has only in-frame clones and leaves some out. The data show about 58,000 clones, about 87% seen once. The source material was peripheral blood. All receptors derive from a human donor with active COVID-19. The donor label of this sample is uncertain.

This clone was observed a few times. The V gene is TRBV5-4, the J gene TRBJ2-1; 13 positions agree with TRBD2. The CDR3 extends over 18 amino acids. J lost 2 bases, V lost 3 bases, and 8 bases had no gene match. The germline gives CDR1 SGHNT, CDR2 YYREEE (reference sequence). CDR3 sequence (DNA): TGTGCCAGCAGCTCCGGACTAGCGGGAGTTAGCGCCTACAATGAGCAGTTCTTC. Translating gives CASSSGLAGVSAYNEQFF.

The V gene is TRBV5-3, the J gene TRBJ1-1; D is unresolved. TRBV5-3 is assigned to the ORF class and has an uncertain function. Trimming removed 4 bases at V and 1 base at J, with 14 bases between. This CDR3 is built from 15 residues. CDR3 sequence (DNA): TGTGCCAGAAGCCGACATTGGGCGAGGAACACTGAAGCTTTCTTT. Its translation: CARSRHWARNTEAFF.

The chain recombines TRBV7-2 with TRBJ2-1; 14 positions agree with TRBD2. Per germline, CDR1 SGHTA and CDR2 FQGNSA. V gave up 1 base and J gave up 3 bases; unmatched junction bases: 5. The CDR3 is 18 amino acids. CDR3 amino acids: CASSLEGTSGRFYNEQFF. CDR3 in DNA: TGTGCCAGCAGCTTAGAGGGGACTAGCGGGAGATTCTACAATGAGCAGTTCTTC.

The V gene is TRBV7-2, the J gene TRBJ1-4; D perhaps matches TRBD1 (5 bases). Trimming removed 0 bases at V and 8 bases at J, with 13 bases between. Germline assignment: CDR1 SGHTA and CDR2 FQGNSA. This CDR3 comprises 15 residues. CDR3 protein: CASSLAARDGEKLFF. CDR3 sequence (DNA): TGTGCCAGCAGCTTAGCTGCCAGGGATGGAGAAAAACTGTTTTTT. The full variable domain, completed using reference TRBV7-2 and TRBJ1-4, is GAGVSQSPSNKVTEKGKDVELRCDPISGHTALYWYRQSLGQGLEFLIYFQGNSAPDKSGLPSDRFSAERTGGSVSTLTIQRTQQEDSAVYLCASSLAARDGEKLFFGSGTQLSVL.

The chain employs TRBV11-3 and TRBJ2-1, with 11 bases lining up with TRBD2. Per the germline V gene, CDR1 is SGHNT and CDR2 is YENEEA. The CDR3 covers 16 residues. J gave up 6 bases and V 5 bases, and 9 bases lay outside the gene matches. CDR3 nucleotides: TGTGCCAGCAGCGCGGGGGGGGGACTAGCGGCCAATGAGCAGTTCTTC. This codes for CASSAGGGLAANEQFF.

Here the CDR3 reads CASSQEPWTGENTEAFF. DNA of the CDR3: TGCGCCAGCAGCCAAGAACCTTGGACAGGGGAGAACACTGAAGCTTTCTTT. The chain recombines TRBV4-1 with TRBJ1-1; 9 bases map to TRBD1. Germline trimming cut 0 bases from V and 1 base from J; bases unmatched to any gene: 6. The CDR3 consists of 17 residues. Germline values: CDR1 MGHRA, CDR2 YSYEKL.